Each of the 31 T cell receptor beta chains below was sequenced from the same sample in a study of T cell repertoires in cytomegalovirus infection. TCRdb re-called the reads through MiXCR, storing one row per CDR3 protein. The table shows approximately 250,000 distinct CDR3 sequences, with approximately 9.2% occurring only once. Sequenced: PBMCs. These receptors all come from a human donor in good health (CMV status not recorded). Some clones in this sample may be carry-over from other donors' samples.

This clonotype showed up many times. The rearrangement joins TRBV7-2 to TRBJ2-1, with D unresolved. Trimming took 3 bases from V and 9 from J, leaving 24 bases between them. The V gene's germline CDR1 is SGHTA and CDR2 FQGNSA. The CDR3 contains 17 residues. Here the CDR3 reads CASSFSPSRQTTGEQFF. The CDR3 nucleotides read TGTGCCAGCAGCTTCTCCCCCTCCAGGCAAACGACCGGTGAGCAGTTCTTC.

This CDR3 is CASSFGVGTGPEKLFF. The CDR3 nucleotides read TGTGCCAGCAGTTTTGGTGTCGGGACAGGCCCTGAAAAACTGTTTTTT. The genes are TRBV28 and TRBJ1-4; TRBD1 aligns across 8 bases. V trimming: 3 bases; J trimming: 7 bases; junction bases outside the gene matches: 10. In germline, CDR1 is MDHEN, CDR2 SYDVKM. This CDR3 has 16 residues. The complete variable domain, with remaining parts taken from reference TRBV28 and TRBJ1-4, reads DVKVTQSSRYLVKRTGEKVFLECVQDMDHENMFWYRQDPGLGLRLIYFSYDVKMKEKGDIPEGYSVSREKKERFSLILESASTNQTSMYLCASSFGVGTGPEKLFFGSGTQLSVL.

The table lists this clonotype with many counts. The chain couples TRBV7-2 to TRBJ2-7; 8 nucleotides align to TRBD1. Germline CDR1 SGHTA, CDR2 FQGNSA. This CDR3 has 15 amino acids. J gave up 1 base and V 5 bases, and 7 bases lay outside the gene matches. The CDR3 spells CASSEDRAVSYEQYF. CDR3 DNA: TGTGCCAGCAGCGAGGACAGGGCGGTATCCTACGAGCAGTACTTC.

This clonotype came up many times. The chain combines TRBV6-2 or TRBV6-3 with TRBJ1-6, with D uncertain. Germline CDR1 is MNHEY and CDR2 is SVGEGT. The V end lost 0 bases, the J end lost 7 bases, and 10 bases lay between the germline ends. The CDR3 covers 15 residues. The CDR3 coding sequence is TGTGCCAGCAGTTACTCGGCAGGTATCAATTCACCCCTCCACTTT. As protein: CASSYSAGINSPLHF.

In its sample, this clonotype was seen many times. The rearrangement joins TRBV7-2 to TRBJ1-1; D gene ambiguous. The CDR3 totals 13 residues. Trimming cost V 0 bases and J 8 bases, with 10 bases left between them. Germline V lookup: CDR1 SGHTA, CDR2 FQGNSA. CDR3 bases: TGTGCCAGCAGCTTAGCGCGGCAGCAAGAAGCTTTCTTT. Translated, it gives CASSLARQQEAFF.

This clonotype was counted between two and nine times. The chain carries TRBV19 and TRBJ2-1; TRBD2 matches 14 bases. The CDR3 spans 14 residues. The V and J ends lost 5 bases and 13 bases, in that order; junction bases with no gene match: 7. Germline-derived CDR1 and CDR2 are LNHDA and SQIVND (reference sequence). CDR3 nucleotide sequence: TGTGCCAGTAGTTCTCGACTAGCGGGGGGGCTTCAGTTCTTC. It encodes CASSSRLAGGLQFF.

This clonotype was seen repeatedly, ten times or more. The DNA of the CDR3 is TGTGCCACCAGTGATCAGGCTACAGGTTCCGAAGAGACCCAGTACTTC. The encoded protein is CATSDQATGSEETQYF. The gene calls are TRBV24-1 and TRBJ2-5; tentative D call: TRBD1 (5 bases). There are 16 residues in the CDR3. The germline V gene has CDR1 KGHDR and CDR2 SFDVKD. Trimming shortened V by 3 bases and J by 3 bases, and 16 bases separated the two germline ends.

A few counts support this clonotype. The chain links TRBV29-1 to TRBJ2-6; a weak D match, TRBD2 (5 bases). Germline assignment: CDR1 SQVTM and CDR2 ANQGSEA. The V gene lost 6 bases and the J gene lost 4 bases, with 10 bases spanning the gap. The CDR3 is 13 residues long. The CDR3 sequence: CSVQPGGANVLTF. The CDR3 DNA sequence: TGCAGCGTCCAACCGGGGGGGGCCAACGTCCTGACTTTC.

The V and J genes are TRBV20-1 and TRBJ1-1; maybe TRBD1 (5 bases). The CDR3 consists of 16 residues. V was cut by 0 bases and J by 3 bases, with 17 bases left in between. Germline-derived CDR1 and CDR2 are DFQATT and SNEGSKA (reference sequence). The CDR3 DNA reads TGCAGTGCTAGAGACGATAATAAGGGGTTGGACACTGAAGCTTTCTTT. As protein: CSARDDNKGLDTEAFF.

This clonotype was counted many times. The gene calls are TRBV7-2 and TRBJ2-1; D is undetermined. The CDR3 runs 10 residues. Germline CDR1 reads SGHTA; CDR2 reads FQGNSA. V shed 5 bases and J shed 6 bases, with 2 bases lying between them. The DNA for the CDR3 is TGTGCCAGCAGCATCAATGAGCAGTTCTTC. Its translation: CASSINEQFF.

This clonotype has a count of ten or more. The chain has TRBV7-8 and TRBJ2-2; D not certain. Per the germline V gene, CDR1 is SGHVS and CDR2 is FQNEAQ. The CDR3 covers 15 residues. V lost 2 bases and J lost 4, with 11 bases in between. CDR3: CASSLYLEITGELFF. The DNA for the CDR3 is TGTGCCAGCAGCTTATATCTGGAAATCACCGGGGAGCTGTTTTTT. Together with reference TRBV7-8 and TRBJ2-2, the CDR3 gives the full variable domain: GAGVSQSPRYKVAKRGQDVALRCDPISGHVSLFWYQQALGQGPEFLTYFQNEAQLDKSGLPSDRFFAERPEGSVSTLKIQRTQQEDSAVYLCASSLYLEITGELFFGEGSRLTVL.

This clonotype occurred many times. The J gene is TRBJ1-5, the V gene TRBV28; no firm D call. The germline V gene has CDR1 MDHEN and CDR2 SYDVKM. V gave up 5 bases and J gave up 7 bases, with 18 bases separating them. The CDR3 contains 15 residues. CDR3: CASSPPGVLDQPQHF. The CDR3 DNA reads as TGTGCCAGCAGTCCCCCGGGAGTCCTGGACCAGCCCCAGCATTTT.

This clonotype has just one count. The CDR3 reads CSASTGTGSNQPQHF. The CDR3 region has the DNA TGCAGTGCTAGTACCGGGACAGGGAGCAATCAGCCCCAGCATTTT. The V and J genes are TRBV20-1 and TRBJ1-5; 9 nucleotides match TRBD1. The V gene's germline CDR1 is DFQATT and CDR2 SNEGSKA (reference sequence). Trimming removed 3 bases from V and 1 base from J; junction bases left unmatched: 4. CDR3 length: 15 amino acids.

This chain links TRBV29-1 with TRBJ2-7; D possibly matches TRBD1 or TRBD2 (5 bases each). Germline V gives CDR1 SQVTM, CDR2 ANQGSEA. The CDR3 runs to 12 residues. The ends were cut back, 5 bases at V and 2 bases at J, with 10 bases in the middle. In nucleotides, the CDR3 is TGCAGCGTTTCAAGAGGGGCCTACGAGCAGTACTTC. Translating it yields CSVSRGAYEQYF.

This clonotype was detected ten times or more. This chain links TRBV7-2 with TRBJ1-3; D is unresolved. V lost 1 base, J lost 4 bases, and 14 bases lay in between. Germline CDR1 SGHTA, CDR2 FQGNSA. This CDR3 has 16 amino acids. This chain's CDR3 is CASSLGPSAAGNTIYF. CDR3 in DNA: TGTGCCAGCAGCTTAGGACCCTCCGCGGCGGGAAACACCATATATTTT.

This rearrangement joins TRBV19 to TRBJ2-1, with D tentatively TRBD1 (5 bases). Germline V gene sequence: CDR1 LNHDA, CDR2 SQIVND (reference sequence). V lost 1 base to trimming and J lost 9 bases, with 10 bases between them. This CDR3 has 13 amino acids. The CDR3 nucleotides read TGTGCCAGTAGTATAGCTACAGGTAGTGAGCAGTTCTTC. Protein sequence: CASSIATGSEQFF.

This clonotype occurred many times. J is TRBJ1-2 and V is TRBV20-1, with D perhaps TRBD1 (5 bases). The germline gives CDR1 DFQATT, CDR2 SNEGSKA (reference sequence). The CDR3 runs to 14 residues. The V end lost 6 bases, the J end lost 2 bases, and 16 bases lay between the germline ends. CDR3 in DNA: TGCAGTGCCGACACAAGGCGGGGGAACTATGGCTACACCTTC. This encodes CSADTRRGNYGYTF.

This clonotype was seen many times. The V call is TRBV7-3, the J call TRBJ1-1; TRBD1 aligns across 7 bases. V was clipped by 6 bases and J by 3 bases; unmatched bases: 7. Germline CDR1 reads SGHTA; CDR2 reads FQGTGA. The CDR3 has 14 residues. CDR3 coding DNA: TGTGCCAGCAGACTAGACAGGGTGGACACTGAAGCTTTCTTT. The encoded protein is CASRLDRVDTEAFF.

This clonotype was counted many times. This sequence joins TRBV7-2 and TRBJ1-2, with D unclear. Germline V CDR1 and CDR2: SGHTA, FQGNSA. V lost 1 base and J lost 3, with 6 bases in between. The CDR3 has 13 amino acids. The DNA of the CDR3 is TGTGCCAGCAGCTTAGAGGTGGACTATGGCTACACCTTC. Its translation is CASSLEVDYGYTF.

This clonotype came up many times. The CDR3 protein is CASSYSLRVSAFF. The CDR3 DNA follows: TGTGCCAGCAGTTACTCGCTAAGGGTTTCCGCTTTCTTT. The rearrangement uses TRBV6-6 and TRBJ1-1, with D uncertain. Germline CDR1 is MNHNY and CDR2 is SVGAGI (reference sequence). The CDR3 has 13 amino acids. The V and J ends lost 0 bases and 11 bases respectively, with 13 bases between them.

This clonotype was observed a few times. The J gene is TRBJ2-2, the V gene TRBV7-2; the match to TRBD1 covers 7 bases. From germline, CDR1 is SGHTA and CDR2 FQGNSA. Trimming took 7 bases from V and 5 from J; bases not matched to a gene: 10. This CDR3 is built from 15 residues. CDR3 protein: CASKGQRLGTGELFF. The CDR3 DNA reads as TGTGCCAGCAAGGGACAGAGGCTTGGGACCGGGGAGCTGTTTTTT.

The chain employs TRBV20-1 and TRBJ1-5, with D tentatively TRBD1 (5 bases). The CDR3 has 12 amino acids. Looked up from germline, CDR1 is DFQATT and CDR2 is SNEGSKA (reference sequence). Trimming removed 3 bases at V and 6 bases at J, with 9 bases between. CDR3 in amino acids: CSASREAQPQHF. In nucleotides, the CDR3 is TGCAGTGCTAGCAGGGAGGCTCAGCCCCAGCATTTT.

This chain joins TRBV29-1 and TRBJ2-1, with D tentatively TRBD1 or TRBD2 (6 bases each). Between the trimmed V and J ends, which lost 7 bases and 8 bases, there was a span of 21 bases. Germline V gene lookup returns CDR1 SQVTM and CDR2 ANQGSEA. There are 14 residues in the CDR3. CDR3 in amino acids: CSERGGFPGDEQFF. The DNA of the CDR3 is TGCAGCGAAAGAGGGGGGTTCCCGGGCGATGAGCAGTTCTTC.

The sample holds a few counts of this clonotype. The chain carries TRBV5-5 and TRBJ1-2; D perhaps matches TRBD1 (6 bases). CDR3 length equals 13 residues. Trimming left V 5 bases short and J 7 bases short, with 15 bases between. Per germline, CDR1 SGHKS and CDR2 YYEKEE (reference sequence). The CDR3 DNA is TGTGCCAGCAGTTTTCAACAGGGACTTGGCTACACCTTC. This translates into CASSFQQGLGYTF.

The sample holds many counts of this clonotype. The rearrangement joins TRBV19 to TRBJ1-6; D perhaps matches TRBD1 (5 bases). The CDR3 runs to 14 residues. The V and J ends lost 5 bases and 5 bases respectively, with 10 bases between them. Germline V gene lookup returns CDR1 LNHDA and CDR2 SQIVND (reference sequence). This CDR3 is CASSDQDNNSPLHF. The DNA of the CDR3 is TGTGCCAGTAGTGACCAGGACAATAATTCACCCCTCCACTTT.

V gene TRBV11-3 combines with J gene TRBJ2-3; 8 positions agree with TRBD2. The trim removed 4 bases at V and 5 bases at J, leaving 5 bases unmatched. The V gene's germline CDR1 is SGHNT and CDR2 YENEEA. The CDR3 sequence is 14 residues long. The CDR3, as DNA: TGTGCCAGCAGCTCCGGGACTAGACAAGATACGCAGTATTTT. It is translated as CASSSGTRQDTQYF. Based on the CDR3 plus reference TRBV11-3 and TRBJ2-3, the full variable domain is EAGVVQSPRYKIIEKKQPVAFWCNPISGHNTLYWYLQNLGQGPELLIRYENEEAVDDSQLPKDRFSAERLKGVDSTLKIQPAELGDSAVYLCASSSGTRQDTQYFGPGTRLTVL.

This clonotype was picked up many times. The chain uses TRBV12-3 or TRBV12-4 and TRBJ2-3; TRBD2 aligns across 11 bases. CDR3 size: 15 residues. Trimming took 3 bases from V and 8 from J; bases not matched to a gene: 7. The CDR3 reads CASSFSGGADSTQYF. The DNA for the CDR3 is TGTGCCAGCAGTTTTAGCGGGGGGGCGGATTCTACGCAGTATTTT.

The chain is built from TRBV19 and TRBJ1-5, with a weak D call TRBD1 (5 bases). CDR1 is LNHDA, CDR2 SQIVND, per germline (reference sequence). This CDR3 is 14 amino acids long. Trimming stripped 3 bases from V and 6 bases from J, with 12 bases between. CDR3 nucleotide sequence: TGTGCCAGTAGTATTCGAGGGGTTTCTCAGCCCCAGCATTTT. Protein: CASSIRGVSQPQHF.

This clonotype was picked up one time. It may be a read error: a sequence one base away is much more abundant. The chain carries TRBV28 and TRBJ1-2; no definite D call. Trimming left V 7 bases short and J 4 bases short, with 16 bases between. From germline, CDR1 is MDHEN and CDR2 SYDVKM. This CDR3 is built from 14 residues. CDR3 region: CASTSHAFTYGYTF. In DNA, the CDR3 is TGTGCCAGCACTAGTCACGCCTTCACCTATGGCTACACCTTC.

The rearrangement links TRBV5-4 to TRBJ2-7; no definite D call. Trimming took off 0 bases at V and 4 bases at J, with 14 bases between the two ends. The CDR3 has 15 residues. The germline CDR1 and CDR2 sequences are SGHNT and YYREEE (reference sequence). The CDR3 region has the DNA TGTGCCAGCAGCTTGGAAGGCCGAAGGAATTACGAGCAGTACTTC. Encoded protein: CASSLEGRRNYEQYF.

About this clonotype: A much more abundant neighbour one base away suggests this may be a read error. The chain couples TRBV11-2 to TRBJ1-1; possible D gene TRBD1, 6 bases. V was cut by 4 bases and J by 0 bases, with 18 bases left in between. Per germline, CDR1 SGHAT and CDR2 FQNNGV. The CDR3 has 17 amino acids. CDR3 sequence reads: CASSSGSTGTMNTEAFF. The CDR3 DNA reads as TGTGCCAGCAGCTCTGGGTCCACAGGGACTATGAACACTGAAGCTTTCTTT.